This T cell receptor beta chain is from a study of beta chain features in type 1 diabetes. On the study more broadly: Taken together, all samples contributed approximately 110,000,000 examined sorted cells. Findings and caveats of the study: Type 1 diabetes patients had TCRB CDR3s that were shorter (moderately but significantly so) in all four CD4+ subsets.

Every isolated RNA sample was fully reverse transcribed, so sequencing captured expressed TCRB transcripts. Profiled with immunoSEQ multiplex PCR; TCRdb holds only in-frame clones, not every one. Here the sample spans about 740,000 clones, 10% to 15% being singletons. This clone was counted between two and nine times. Antigen specificity is unknown. The ends lost 5 bases at V and 5 bases at J; junction bases unmatched: 3. The CDR3 covers 14 residues. Germline V CDR1 and CDR2: ENHRY, SYGVKD. V is TRBV10-3 and J is TRBJ1-5; 10 bases agree with TRBD1. The sequence was obtained from a man younger than 35 with type 1 diabetes. Sequencing was carried out using naive CD4+ T cells from blood. In DNA form, the CDR3 reads TGTGCCATCAGTTCCGGACAGGGGGATCAGCCCCAGCATTTT. Translating gives CAISSGQGDQPQHF.